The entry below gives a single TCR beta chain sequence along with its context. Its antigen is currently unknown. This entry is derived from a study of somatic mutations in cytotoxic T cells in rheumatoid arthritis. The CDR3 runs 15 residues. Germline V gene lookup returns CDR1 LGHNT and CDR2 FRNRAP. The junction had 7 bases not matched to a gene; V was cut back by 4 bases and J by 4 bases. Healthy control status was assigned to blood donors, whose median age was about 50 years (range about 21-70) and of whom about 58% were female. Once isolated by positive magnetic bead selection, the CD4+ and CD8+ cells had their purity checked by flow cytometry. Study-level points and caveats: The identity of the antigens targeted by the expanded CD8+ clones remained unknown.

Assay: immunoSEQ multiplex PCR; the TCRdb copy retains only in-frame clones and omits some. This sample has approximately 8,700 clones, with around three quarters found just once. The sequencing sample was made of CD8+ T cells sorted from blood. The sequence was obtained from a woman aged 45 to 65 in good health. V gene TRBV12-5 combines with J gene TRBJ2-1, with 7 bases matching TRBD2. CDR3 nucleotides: TGTGCTAGTGGTTCCCCGGGGGGACCTTACAATGAGCAGTTCTTC. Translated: CASGSPGGPYNEQFF.